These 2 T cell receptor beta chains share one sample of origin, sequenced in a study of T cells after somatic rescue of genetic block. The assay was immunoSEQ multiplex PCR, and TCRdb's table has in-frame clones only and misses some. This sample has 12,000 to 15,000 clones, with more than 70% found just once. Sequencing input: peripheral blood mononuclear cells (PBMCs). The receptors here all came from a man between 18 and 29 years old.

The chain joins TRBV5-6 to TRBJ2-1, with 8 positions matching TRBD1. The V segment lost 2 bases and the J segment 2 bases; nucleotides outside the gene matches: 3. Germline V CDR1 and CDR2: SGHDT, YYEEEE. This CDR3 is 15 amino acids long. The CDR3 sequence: CASSFLDRAYNEQFF. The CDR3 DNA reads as TGTGCCAGCAGCTTTTTGGACAGGGCCTACAATGAGCAGTTCTTC.

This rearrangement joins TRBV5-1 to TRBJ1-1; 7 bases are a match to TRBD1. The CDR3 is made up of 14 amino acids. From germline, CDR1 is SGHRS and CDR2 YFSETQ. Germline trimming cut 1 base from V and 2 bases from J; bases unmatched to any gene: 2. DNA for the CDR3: TGCGCCAGCAGCTTGACAGGGGTCAACACTGAAGCTTTCTTT. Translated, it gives CASSLTGVNTEAFF. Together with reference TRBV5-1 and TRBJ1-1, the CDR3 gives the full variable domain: KAGVTQTPRYLIKTRGQQVTLSCSPISGHRSVSWYQQTPGQGLQFLFEYFSETQRNKGNFPGRFSGRQFSNSRSEMNVSTLELGDSALYLCASSLTGVNTEAFFGQGTRLTVV.